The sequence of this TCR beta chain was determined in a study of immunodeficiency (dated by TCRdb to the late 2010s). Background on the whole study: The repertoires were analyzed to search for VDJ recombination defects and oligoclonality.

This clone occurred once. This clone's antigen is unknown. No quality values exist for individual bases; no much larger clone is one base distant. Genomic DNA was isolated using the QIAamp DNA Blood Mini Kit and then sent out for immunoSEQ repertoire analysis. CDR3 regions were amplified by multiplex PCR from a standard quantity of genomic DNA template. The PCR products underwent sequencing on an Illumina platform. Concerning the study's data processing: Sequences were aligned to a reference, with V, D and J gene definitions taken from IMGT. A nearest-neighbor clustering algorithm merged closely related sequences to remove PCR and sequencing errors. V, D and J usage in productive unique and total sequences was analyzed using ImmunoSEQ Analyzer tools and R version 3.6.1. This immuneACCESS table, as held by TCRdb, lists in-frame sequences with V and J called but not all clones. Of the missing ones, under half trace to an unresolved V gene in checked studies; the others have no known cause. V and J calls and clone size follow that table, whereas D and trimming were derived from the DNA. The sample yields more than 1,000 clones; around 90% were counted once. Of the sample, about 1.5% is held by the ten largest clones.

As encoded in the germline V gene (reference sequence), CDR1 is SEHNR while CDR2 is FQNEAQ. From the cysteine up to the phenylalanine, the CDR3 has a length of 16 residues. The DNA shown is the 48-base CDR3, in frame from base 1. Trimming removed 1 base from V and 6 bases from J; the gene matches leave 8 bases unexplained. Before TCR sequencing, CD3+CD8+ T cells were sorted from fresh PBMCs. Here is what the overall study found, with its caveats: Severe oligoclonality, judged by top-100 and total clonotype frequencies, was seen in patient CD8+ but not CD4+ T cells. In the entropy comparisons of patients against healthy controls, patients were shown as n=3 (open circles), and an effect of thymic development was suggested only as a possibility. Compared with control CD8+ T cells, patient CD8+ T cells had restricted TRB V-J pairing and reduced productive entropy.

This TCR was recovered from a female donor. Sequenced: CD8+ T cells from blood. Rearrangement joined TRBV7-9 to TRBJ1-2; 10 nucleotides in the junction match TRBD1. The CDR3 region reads CASSLGPSGTGDGYTF. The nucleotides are TGTGCCAGCAGCTTAGGCCCCTCCGGGACAGGGGATGGCTACACCTTC.